What follows describes a single T cell receptor (beta chain). What it recognizes is unknown. These data originate in a study of tumor-infiltrating lymphocytes in primary liver carcinoma. Each 20-30 mg portion of unsorted bulk tissue served as the source for co-extraction of RNA and DNA. Through surgical resection, the patients' primary liver carcinoma was treated. Enrolled patients were chronically infected with HBV and treatment-naive. Five separate regions per tumor were sampled. Study-wide results and limits: There were only about 7.5-24% of top clones found in all five tumor regions.

Total RNA amounting to approximately 460 ng was the source from which TCR beta cDNA was made with a constant-region primer. Slightly modified ARM-PCR, run as three nested multiplex PCR rounds, produced the TCR beta libraries. TCRdb recomputed calls from the multiplex PCR reads with MiXCR, one row per CDR3 protein. The sample holds roughly 78,000 distinct CDR3 sequences, 71% seen once. Sequencing was performed on liver tumor tissue from sampling region 4. Subset given: tumor region T4, right-lateral pole. The sequence was obtained from a woman aged 60 to 75 with primary liver carcinoma and hepatitis B virus infection.

The CDR3 spells CASTAPGREARGEQFF. CDR3 in DNA: TGTGCCAGCACGGCTCCTGGGCGGGAGGCAAGAGGGGAGCAGTTCTTC. The chain joins TRBV11-2 to TRBJ2-7, with TRBD2 identical over 8 bases. The J call is uncertain, as TRBJ2-1 better fits the DNA end. Germline CDR1 and CDR2: SGHAT and FQNNGV. The length of the CDR3 is 16 residues.